This TCR beta chain was recovered during a study of cytomegalovirus exposure and HLA in healthy donors. For the study at large: Among around 180 million T cells, an earlier analysis found roughly 100 million unique TCR beta sequences. Of all 400 or so donors who were genotyped, 81% belonged to the Caucasian-associated ancestry cluster. Early release data held 85 million to 95 million unique TCRs from HLA-typed donors.

The PCR was carried out with 60 Vbeta primers and 13 Jbeta primers. Clones were read by immunoSEQ multiplex PCR, and TCRdb kept only the in-frame ones, dropping some. In the table there are under 200,000 clones, around nine tenths of which are singletons. This clone came up once. The receptor was derived from a woman in her twenties or thirties in good health and CMV-seronegative. The sample taken for sequencing was PBMCs.

The CDR3, as DNA: TGTGCCAGCAGCTACGACAGGGGGCCAAGCTATGGCTACACCTTC. It is translated as CASSYDRGPSYGYTF. The chain is built from TRBV6-5 and TRBJ1-2, with 10 positions matching TRBD1. CDR1 and CDR2 from the germline V gene are MNHEY and SVGAGI. The length of the CDR3 is 15 residues. Trimming cost V 6 bases and J 4 bases; bases outside gene matches: 8.